This TCR beta chain was identified during a study of response to subunit inactivated influenza vaccine. Study outcomes and limitations: Authors proposed each seasonal influenza vaccination draws in few new T cells.

TCRdb independently ran MiXCR on the RT-PCR reads; one entry per CDR3 protein. The data show just over 300,000 distinct CDR3 sequences, around 20% seen once. A word on this clonotype: Its specificity is not known.

This CDR3 has 13 amino acids. CDR1 and CDR2 from the germline V gene are SQVTM and ANQGSEA. V was clipped by 3 bases and J by 2 bases, with 10 bases between them. The chain recombines TRBV29-1 with TRBJ2-5; D is ambiguous. The source of this sequence is a man between 50 and 69 years old who received an inactivated influenza vaccine. Sequenced material: PBMCs from blood, taken less than 22 months after vaccination. The CDR3 region has the DNA TGCAGCGTTGATCGGCAGCTGCAAGAGACCCAGTACTTC. This gives the protein CSVDRQLQETQYF.